A selection of T cell receptor beta chains follows, all from one sample in a study of blood T cell repertoires in COVID-19. Clones were read by immunoSEQ multiplex PCR, and TCRdb kept only the in-frame ones, dropping some. The sample shows 390,000 or so clones, roughly 89% of them seen only once. The sample taken for sequencing was peripheral blood. These receptors all stem from a young man with active or convalescent COVID-19. The CDR3 runs from the conserved cysteine through the conserved F or W. The order of the fields is clone size, J gene, D gene, V gene, CDR3 DNA, CDR3 protein. A D gene is named only where the DNA matches it firmly. A clone size is listed for some rows: how often the clone was seen (once, few, many), or a class if it is expanded.

>.|TRBJ1-2|TRBD1|TRBV5-5
TGTGCCAGCAGCTTGGCGGGACAGGGGTTAGTCTATGGCTACACCTTC
CASSLAGQGLVYGYTF
>.|TRBJ2-2|TRBD1|TRBV7-2
TGTGCCAGCAGAGACAGGGGTAACACCGGGGAGCTGTTTTTT
CASRDRGNTGELFF
>.|TRBJ1-1|.|TRBV5-1
TGCGCCAGCAGCTTGCCGGGGGGTCTCACTGAAGCTTTCTTT
CASSLPGGLTEAFF
>.|TRBJ2-5|.|TRBV7-2
TGTGCCAGCAGCTTAAGGAGGGGCGATTCCGAGACCCAGTACTTC
CASSLRRGDSETQYF
>many|TRBJ2-7|TRBD2|TRBV2
TGTGCCAGCAGTGAGGTTACTATAGCGGGCACTTCCTACGAGCAGTACTTC
CASSEVTIAGTSYEQYF
>.|TRBJ2-2|TRBD1|TRBV9
TGTGCCAGCAGCGTAGCGGAACAGGGGATGGGCACCGGGGAGCTGTTTTTT
CASSVAEQGMGTGELFF
>.|TRBJ2-3|.|TRBV4-3
TGCGCCAGCAGCCAAGATCCCTCGAGCACAGATACGCAGTATTTT
CASSQDPSSTDTQYF
>.|TRBJ1-5|.|TRBV28
TGTGCCAGCAGTTTAGTGACTGTTACGGCAGAATCAGCCCAGCATTTT
CASSLVTVTAESAQHF
>.|TRBJ1-6|.|TRBV27
TGTGCCAGCAGTTTATGGGGCTCACCCCTCCACTTT
CASSLWGSPLHF
>.|TRBJ1-1|TRBD1|TRBV5-1
TGCGCCAGCAGCTTGTCCGGACAGGGACGTACTGAAGCTTTCTTT
CASSLSGQGRTEAFF
>.|TRBJ2-7|TRBD1|TRBV28
TGTGCCAGCAGTTCCCCTCTGACAGGGCCCAGTAGTACGCCGTACGAGCAGTACTTC
CASSSPLTGPSSTPYEQYF
>.|TRBJ2-2|.|TRBV7-2
TGTGCCAGCAGCTTAACTATAACCCCTTTGTTACTGTTTTTT
CASSLTITPLLLFF
>.|TRBJ2-7|TRBD1|TRBV6-6
TGTGCCAGCACCCCTCGCCGGGACAGCATCTACGAGCAGTACTTC
CASTPRRDSIYEQYF
>.|TRBJ1-1|TRBD1|TRBV19
TGTGCCACTTTAACAGGGGGAACTGAAGCTTTCTTT
CATLTGGTEAFF
>.|TRBJ1-5|TRBD1|TRBV19
TGTGCCAGTAGGACAGGGGACCGTAGCAATCAGCCCCAGCATTTT
CASRTGDRSNQPQHF
>.|TRBJ2-3|TRBD2|TRBV18
TGTGCCAGCTCACTAGCGGGAGCTAGCACAGATACGCAGTATTTT
CASSLAGASTDTQYF
>few|TRBJ2-7|TRBD2|TRBV11-3
TGTGCCAGCAGCCACCGGACTAGCGGGCTTTACGAGCAGTACTTC
CASSHRTSGLYEQYF
>.|TRBJ2-1|TRBD2|TRBV27
TGTGCCAGCAGTTTATACCTAGCGGGCATCAATGAGCAGTTCTTC
CASSLYLAGINEQFF
>.|TRBJ1-2|TRBD1|TRBV18
TGTGCCAGCTCACCACCTCTACAGGGGGTCCTCTATGGCTACACCTTC
CASSPPLQGVLYGYTF
>.|TRBJ1-2|.|TRBV3-1/TRBV3-2
TGTGCCAGCAGCCAACGAAGGGGCCCTTGGGGCTACACCTTC
CASSQRRGPWGYTF
>once|TRBJ1-3|TRBD1|TRBV4-1
TGCGCCAGCAGCCAATTCACAGGGGGCTCTGGAAACACCATATATTTT
CASSQFTGGSGNTIYF
>.|TRBJ2-7|.|TRBV19
TGTGCCAGTAGTATAGGCCAGGGAACGTCCTACGAGCAGTACTTC
CASSIGQGTSYEQYF